What follows are 18 T cell receptor beta chains derived from one specimen sequenced in a study of patients and donors after allogeneic stem cell transplantation. Using its own MiXCR run on the RT-PCR reads, TCRdb lists one record per CDR3 protein. This sample has a few hundred thousand distinct CDR3 sequences, with around 40% found just once. The specimen was blood, either unsorted or a sorted T cell fraction (not recorded which). The receptors derive from a human donor who was either an allogeneic HSCT recipient or a stem cell or donor lymphocyte infusion donor (not recorded which). It is not recorded whose cells these are; they may come from a transplant donor.

V gene TRBV20-1 combines with J gene TRBJ1-1; D unresolved. Germline CDR1 and CDR2: DFQATT and SNEGSKA (reference sequence). The CDR3 consists of 16 residues. Trimming took off 0 bases at V and 2 bases at J, with 16 bases between the two ends. In nucleotides, the CDR3 is TGCAGTGCTAGAGATTCAGGTCGGCGGGGTAACACTGAAGCTTTCTTT. Protein product: CSARDSGRRGNTEAFF.

There are a few counts of this clonotype. The chain employs TRBV28 and TRBJ1-2, with D unclear. Germline CDR1 and CDR2: MDHEN and SYDVKM. The CDR3 length is 15 residues. V shed 2 bases and J shed 2 bases, with 12 bases lying between them. The CDR3 spells CASSLASLGNYGYTF. The DNA for the CDR3 is TGTGCCAGCAGTTTAGCCTCTTTGGGGAACTATGGCTACACCTTC.

The V and J genes are TRBV2 and TRBJ2-1; D gene uncertain. The CDR3 runs to 11 residues. V was clipped by 6 bases and J by 9 bases, with 9 bases between them. CDR1 SNHLY and CDR2 FYNNEI come from the germline V gene. CDR3 sequence (DNA): TGTGCCAGCAGCCTAGAAACTGAGCAGTTCTTC. The encoded protein is CASSLETEQFF.

This chain connects TRBV5-5 to TRBJ1-4; D remains unclear. V lost 1 base to trimming and J lost 6 bases, with 1 base between them. CDR1 is SGHKS, CDR2 YYEKEE, per germline (reference sequence). The CDR3 totals 11 residues. The CDR3 loop reads CASSLYEKLFF. The CDR3 DNA is TGTGCCAGCAGCTTGTATGAAAAACTGTTTTTT.

This clonotype was found many times. This chain links TRBV25-1 with TRBJ1-3, with 7 bases matching TRBD1. With 2 bases clipped from V and 0 bases from J, the junction kept 4 bases outside the gene matches. This CDR3 is built from 16 residues. CDR1 MGHDK and CDR2 SYGVNS come from the germline V gene. The CDR3 DNA sequence: TGTGCCAGCAGTGAACCCGGGACAGTCTCTGGAAACACCATATATTTT. Residues: CASSEPGTVSGNTIYF.

This clonotype was found a few times. V gene TRBV4-1 combines with J gene TRBJ2-1; 8 positions match TRBD1. Germline V lookup: CDR1 MGHRA, CDR2 YSYEKL. The CDR3 covers 14 residues. Trimming took 4 bases from V and 4 from J; bases not matched to a gene: 3. CDR3 nucleotide sequence: TGCGCCAGCAGCCCAGGGGACAGGTACAATGAGCAGTTCTTC. Its translation is CASSPGDRYNEQFF.

This clonotype has just a few counts. The V and J genes are TRBV29-1 and TRBJ1-1; tentative D call: TRBD1 (6 bases). There are 14 residues in the CDR3. With 1 base removed from V and 4 bases from J, the gap between germline ends came to 13 bases. CDR1 and CDR2 (germline): SQVTM, ANQGSEA. In DNA, the CDR3 is TGCAGCGTTGAAGGCGGACAGTCCGCCACTGAAGCTTTCTTT. Its protein is CSVEGGQSATEAFF. Full variable domain (rest looked up from reference TRBV29-1 and TRBJ1-1): SAVISQKPSRDICQRGTSLTIQCQVDSQVTMMFWYRQQPGQSLTLIATANQGSEATYESGFVIDKFPISRPNLTFSTLTVSNMSPEDSSIYLCSVEGGQSATEAFFGQGTRLTVV.

This clonotype occurred many times. The chain is built from TRBV6-5 and TRBJ1-1, with D perhaps TRBD1 (5 bases). Per germline, CDR1 MNHEY and CDR2 SVGAGI. Trimming shortened V by 5 bases and J by 0 bases, and 10 bases separated the two germline ends. The CDR3 is made up of 14 amino acids. DNA for the CDR3: TGTGCCAGCAGTCCCCGGGGCCTGAACACTGAAGCTTTCTTT. This gives the protein CASSPRGLNTEAFF.

The chain is built from TRBV6-6 and TRBJ2-7; D remains ambiguous. Germline lookup yields CDR1 MNHNY and CDR2 SVGAGI (reference sequence). The germline V and J ends were trimmed by 8 bases and 3 bases, with 11 bases remaining between them. CDR3 size: 12 residues. CDR3 coding DNA: TGTGCCAGCTCGGTCAAAGACTACGAGCAGTACTTC. Amino acids: CASSVKDYEQYF.

V gene TRBV7-2 combines with J gene TRBJ2-1; 9 nucleotides align to TRBD1. From germline, CDR1 is SGHTA and CDR2 FQGNSA. Losses at the gene ends were 2 bases for V and 10 bases for J; bases not matched to a gene: 15. CDR3 length: 17 residues. CDR3 nucleotides: TGTGCCAGCAGCTTAATTTTGGAAGGGACAGGGCAAAAGGAGCAGTTCTTC. It specifies CASSLILEGTGQKEQFF.

Only a few counts were recorded for this clonotype. The rearrangement uses TRBV10-3 and TRBJ1-5; D might be TRBD1 (5 bases). Trimming removed 1 base from V and 6 bases from J, with 10 bases in between. The CDR3 contains 14 residues. CDR1 and CDR2 from the germline V gene are ENHRY and SYGVKD. The CDR3 loop reads CAISELGVGQPQHF. The CDR3 region has the DNA TGTGCCATCAGTGAGTTGGGGGTCGGTCAGCCCCAGCATTTT.

This clonotype was found once. The chain combines TRBV29-1 with TRBJ2-7; 8 nucleotides line up with TRBD1. J lost 3 bases, V lost 4 bases, and 8 bases had no gene match. Germline V gene data show CDR1 as SQVTM and CDR2 as ANQGSEA. This CDR3 comprises 14 residues. The CDR3 region is CSVVWQGAIYEQYF. CDR3 nucleotides: TGCAGCGTTGTCTGGCAGGGGGCAATCTACGAGCAGTACTTC.

The table lists this clonotype with a count of one. The CDR3: CASRPPRLSASSADTQYF. The CDR3 DNA is TGTGCCAGCAGACCCCCCCGGCTTAGCGCTTCTTCCGCAGATACGCAGTATTTT. The genes are TRBV27 and TRBJ2-3, with a weak D call TRBD2 (5 bases). Germline CDR1 MNHEY, CDR2 SMNVEV (reference sequence). Trimming removed 6 bases at V and 4 bases at J, with 26 bases between. The CDR3 is 18 residues long.

V is TRBV15 and J is TRBJ1-1; D is uncertain. The germline V and J ends were trimmed by 0 bases and 4 bases, with 12 bases remaining between them. Germline loops: CDR1 LNHNV, CDR2 YYDKDF (reference sequence). The CDR3 length is 15 residues. CDR3 bases: TGTGCCACCAGCAGAGATCCCGGATGGGGCACTGAAGCTTTCTTT. Translated, it gives CATSRDPGWGTEAFF. The variable domain in full, with the rest retrieved from reference TRBV15 and TRBJ1-1, is DAMVIQNPRYQVTQFGKPVTLSCSQTLNHNVMYWYQQKSSQAPKLLFHYYDKDFNNEADTPDNFQSRRPNTSFCFLDIRSPGLGDTAMYLCATSRDPGWGTEAFFGQGTRLTVV.

This clonotype was counted a few times. The junction differs from germline at one of its ends, possibly a read error. V usage is TRBV5-1 and J usage is TRBJ1-1; D is ambiguous. This CDR3 has 15 amino acids. Germline CDR1 reads SGHRS; CDR2 reads YFSETQ. CDR3 sequence (DNA): TGCGCCGGCAGCTTAGAAGCCAGCCTCGGCACTGAAGCTTTCTTT. Translated: CAGSLEASLGTEAFF.

The J gene is TRBJ1-1, the V gene TRBV4-3, with D hard to call. The germline V and J ends were trimmed by 0 bases and 1 base, with 9 bases remaining between them. CDR1 and CDR2 from the germline V gene are LGHNA and YSLEER. This CDR3 comprises 15 residues. CDR3 sequence reads: CASSQESAANTEAFF. In DNA form, the CDR3 reads TGCGCCAGCAGCCAAGAGAGTGCGGCGAACACTGAAGCTTTCTTT.

The chain has TRBV6-5 and TRBJ2-5; D gene unclear. Germline V CDR1 and CDR2: MNHEY, SVGAGI. This CDR3 has 11 residues. V was shortened by 6 bases and J by 3 bases, with 5 bases between the two germline ends. This chain's CDR3 is CASRREETQYF. For the CDR3, the DNA is TGTGCCAGCAGGCGCGAAGAGACCCAGTACTTC.

The chain couples TRBV10-3 to TRBJ1-5; 9 bases are a match to TRBD1. The CDR3 loop spans 13 amino acids. CDR1 is ENHRY and CDR2 is SYGVKD in the germline V gene. The V gene end was trimmed by 6 bases and the J gene end by 4 bases; junction bases not matched to a gene: 1. The CDR3 here is CAIRGQGNQPQHF. For the CDR3, the DNA is TGTGCCATCAGGGGACAGGGAAATCAGCCCCAGCATTTT.